One and the same sample provided the 24 T cell receptor beta chains below, sequenced in a study of blood T cells in healthy people across ages. The authors ran a second PCR of about 6 to 12 cycles using a sample-barcoded 5' primer and a J-beta primer mix. TCRdb reprocessed the 5' RACE reads with MiXCR, giving one entry per CDR3 protein. The table lists about 1.4 million distinct CDR3 sequences, 59% of them singletons, with over 5.5% in the top ten. The specimen sequenced was blood. The receptors stem from a man younger than 30 in good health.

This clonotype has only a few counts. The gene calls are TRBV20-1 and TRBJ1-5, with 7 bases matching TRBD1. This CDR3 region has 15 residues. J gave up 11 bases and V 3 bases, and 16 bases lay outside the gene matches. Germline loops: CDR1 DFQATT, CDR2 SNEGSKA (reference sequence). CDR3 in DNA: TGCAGTGCTAGCCAGTCCGGGACAGTGGGTTTAGCCCAGCATTTT. It specifies CSASQSGTVGLAQHF.

The rearrangement uses TRBV3-1 and TRBJ2-5; 10 positions match TRBD2. The CDR3 covers 17 residues. Germline V CDR1 and CDR2: LGHDT, YNNKEL (reference sequence). V dropped 4 bases and J dropped 3; count of bases not matched to a gene: 11. The CDR3 nucleotides read TGTGCCAGCAGCCGAAGCGGACTAGCGGTAAGAAAAGAGACCCAGTACTTC. This encodes CASSRSGLAVRKETQYF.

The chain couples TRBV7-6 to TRBJ2-3; 7 nucleotides align to TRBD2. The junction had 12 bases not matched to a gene; V was cut back by 5 bases and J by 1 base. This CDR3 has 17 residues. The germline gives CDR1 SGHVS, CDR2 FNYEAQ. The CDR3 DNA sequence: TGTGCCAGCAGCCCAACCCCTAGCGGACCGGGCACAGATACGCAGTATTTT. Amino acid sequence: CASSPTPSGPGTDTQYF.

The rearrangement links TRBV11-1 to TRBJ2-1, with TRBD2 identical over 14 bases. V gave up 3 bases and J gave up 7 bases; unmatched junction bases: 20. The CDR3 has 21 residues. Germline lookup yields CDR1 SGHAT and CDR2 FQDESV (reference sequence). CDR3 amino acids: CASSFFTGTSGSMGMKNEQFF. The CDR3 coding sequence is TGTGCCAGCAGCTTTTTTACCGGGACTAGCGGGAGTATGGGGATGAAAAATGAGCAGTTCTTC.

This clonotype was seen only a few times. The chain recombines TRBV6-1 with TRBJ1-1; D is unclear. Trimming left V 3 bases short and J 3 bases short, with 11 bases between. CDR1 MNHNS and CDR2 SASEGT come from the germline V gene. CDR3 length: 14 amino acids. The CDR3: CASSDNGFYTEAFF. The CDR3 nucleotides are TGTGCCAGCAGTGACAACGGATTTTACACTGAAGCTTTCTTT.

V and J are TRBV12-5 and TRBJ2-4, with 11 bases that match TRBD2. The CDR3 covers 19 residues. Per the germline V gene, CDR1 is LGHNT and CDR2 is FRNRAP. V was pared by 5 bases and J by 0 bases, with 12 bases of the junction left unmatched. The CDR3 reads CASGPPAGLAGLAKNIQYF. In DNA, the CDR3 is TGTGCTAGTGGTCCCCCCGCTGGACTAGCGGGCCTAGCCAAAAACATTCAGTACTTC.

The chain is built from TRBV9 and TRBJ2-2; TRBD1 matches at 8 bases. Germline lookup yields CDR1 SGDLS and CDR2 YYNGEE. V shed 1 base, J shed 2 bases, and the junction held 4 bases outside the gene matches. The CDR3 consists of 16 residues. Here the CDR3 reads CASSVPTGGNTGELFF. Written as DNA, the CDR3 is TGTGCCAGCAGCGTACCTACAGGGGGAAACACCGGGGAGCTGTTTTTT.

A remark on this clonotype: The junction and the germline gene differ at one end; a read error may be behind it. The rearrangement joins TRBV29-1 to TRBJ2-7, with 7 bases identical to TRBD1. The CDR3 spans 12 residues. CDR1 is SQVTM and CDR2 is ANQGSEA in the germline V gene. DNA for the CDR3: TGCAGCGTTGGGGGGACAGACTACAAGCAGTACTTC. This encodes CSVGGTDYKQYF.

J is TRBJ1-6 and V is TRBV25-1; D may be TRBD1 (5 bases). CDR3 length: 13 residues. Trimming shortened V by 4 bases and J by 9 bases, and 10 bases separated the two germline ends. The germline gives CDR1 MGHDK, CDR2 SYGVNS. The CDR3 DNA follows: TGTGCCAGCAGTGGTGCAGGGCGTTCACCCCTCCACTTT. Translated, it gives CASSGAGRSPLHF.

The V gene is TRBV4-1, the J gene TRBJ1-6; D gene uncertain. The CDR3 contains 13 residues. V was clipped by 2 bases and J by 13 bases, with 12 bases between them. CDR1 is MGHRA and CDR2 is YSYEKL in the germline V gene. The CDR3 region is CASSQTTVSPLHF. The CDR3 nucleotides are TGCGCCAGCAGCCAAACGACGGTCAGTCCCCTCCACTTT.

J is TRBJ2-3 and V is TRBV27; 7 bases line up with TRBD1. There are 13 residues in the CDR3. Germline CDR1 reads MNHEY; CDR2 reads SMNVEV (reference sequence). V lost 9 bases, J lost 4 bases, and 7 bases stayed unmatched. The CDR3 loop is CASRTGRADTQYF. The CDR3 DNA is TGTGCCAGTAGGACAGGCCGCGCAGATACGCAGTATTTT.

Worth noting for this clonotype: A much larger clone differs from this one at a single base, so this may be a read error. This chain uses TRBV3-1 with TRBJ2-5, with 7 bases lining up with TRBD1. V was pared by 0 bases and J by 4 bases, with 2 bases of the junction left unmatched. CDR3 length: 14 amino acids. The V gene's germline CDR1 is LGHDT and CDR2 YNNKEL (reference sequence). The CDR3 sequence is CASSQEGGAETQYF. CDR3 coding DNA: TGTGCCAGCAGCCAAGAAGGGGGCGCAGAGACCCAGTACTTC.

The chain couples TRBV20-1 to TRBJ1-4; D ambiguous. V was trimmed by 3 bases and J by 0 bases, leaving 8 bases between them. CDR1 DFQATT and CDR2 SNEGSKA come from the germline V gene (reference sequence). The CDR3 length is 14 residues. The CDR3, as DNA: TGCAGTGCTAGTTTAGATGCAACTAATGAAAAACTGTTTTTT. Translating it yields CSASLDATNEKLFF.

The chain uses TRBV7-9 and TRBJ1-1, with 11 bases identical to TRBD1. The junction had 3 bases not matched to a gene; V was cut back by 5 bases and J by 1 base. The CDR3 loop spans 15 amino acids. Germline lookup yields CDR1 SEHNR and CDR2 FQNEAQ (reference sequence). The CDR3 protein is CASSVGQGANTEAFF. The CDR3, as DNA: TGTGCCAGCAGCGTCGGACAGGGGGCGAACACTGAAGCTTTCTTT.

The J gene is TRBJ2-7, the V gene TRBV4-2; D remains unclear. V was cut by 3 bases and J by 3 bases, with 6 bases left in between. The CDR3 loop spans 12 amino acids. Germline V gene sequence: CDR1 LGHNA, CDR2 YNFKEQ. The CDR3 region has the DNA TGTGCCAGCAGCCACAAGGACTACGAGCAGTACTTC. This translates into CASSHKDYEQYF.

The chain combines TRBV5-1 with TRBJ2-2, with unresolved D. The CDR3 is made up of 12 amino acids. Germline lookup yields CDR1 SGHRS and CDR2 YFSETQ. Trimming removed 7 bases from V and 7 bases from J, with 11 bases in between. CDR3 sequence reads: CASGVRDGELFF. Written as DNA, the CDR3 is TGCGCCAGCGGGGTCAGAGACGGGGAGCTGTTTTTT.

This chain uses TRBV6-1 with TRBJ2-1; TRBD2 matches at 9 bases. CDR1 MNHNS and CDR2 SASEGT come from the germline V gene. V gave up 6 bases and J gave up 0 bases; unmatched junction bases: 12. The CDR3 runs 18 residues. CDR3 nucleotide sequence: TGTGCCAGCAGCTCTGGGGCGGGAGGGTCTAACTCCTACAATGAGCAGTTCTTC. Amino acid sequence: CASSSGAGGSNSYNEQFF.

This clonotype has a count of ten or more. The genes are TRBV6-4 and TRBJ2-6; no reliable D call. Germline assignment: CDR1 MRHNA and CDR2 SNTAGT. Trimming removed 3 bases from V and 0 bases from J, with 6 bases in between. The CDR3 has 15 amino acids. The CDR3 loop is CASSEGLSGANVLTF. In nucleotides, the CDR3 is TGTGCCAGCAGTGAAGGGCTCTCTGGGGCCAACGTCCTGACTTTC.

This clonotype was counted only a few times. V gene TRBV20-1 combines with J gene TRBJ2-5, with 7 bases aligning to TRBD1. J gave up 5 bases and V 4 bases, and 4 bases lay outside the gene matches. CDR3 length: 12 residues. Germline values: CDR1 DFQATT, CDR2 SNEGSKA (reference sequence). The CDR3 region has the DNA TGCAGTGCTATCCAGGGGGTGGAGACCCAGTACTTC. Its translation: CSAIQGVETQYF.

The rearrangement links TRBV6-1 to TRBJ2-1; D call uncertain. The germline V and J ends were trimmed by 0 bases and 7 bases, with 4 bases remaining between them. Germline V gene sequence: CDR1 MNHNS, CDR2 SASEGT. CDR3 length equals 12 residues. The CDR3 bases are TGTGCCAGCAGTGAAGCTCAGAATGAGCAGTTCTTC. Protein sequence: CASSEAQNEQFF.

The chain combines TRBV19 with TRBJ2-5; 9 bases line up with TRBD1. Per germline, CDR1 LNHDA and CDR2 SQIVND (reference sequence). Trimming cost V 5 bases and J 6 bases; bases outside gene matches: 13. CDR3 size: 16 residues. CDR3 sequence reads: CASSASGTGWEKTQYF. DNA for the CDR3: TGTGCCAGTAGTGCATCCGGGACAGGGTGGGAGAAGACCCAGTACTTC.

The rearrangement uses TRBV20-1 and TRBJ1-5, with 11 nucleotides matching TRBD1. With 6 bases clipped from V and 0 bases from J, the junction kept 7 bases outside the gene matches. The CDR3 totals 16 residues. Germline CDR1 is DFQATT and CDR2 is SNEGSKA (reference sequence). The chain's CDR3 is CSAPGQGANSNQPQHF. DNA of the CDR3: TGCAGTGCACCCGGACAGGGGGCAAATAGCAATCAGCCCCAGCATTTT.

The chain uses TRBV4-3 and TRBJ2-1; D gene unclear. Germline V gene sequence: CDR1 LGHNA, CDR2 YSLEER. Between the trimmed V and J ends, which lost 5 bases and 3 bases, there was a span of 11 bases. This CDR3 is built from 14 residues. The CDR3 sequence is CASSFHSGYNEQFF. CDR3 DNA sequence: TGCGCCAGCAGCTTTCATTCAGGCTACAATGAGCAGTTCTTC.

There are a few counts of this clonotype. The J gene is TRBJ2-1, the V gene TRBV29-1; 10 bases are a match to TRBD2. The CDR3 contains 12 residues. CDR1 is SQVTM, CDR2 ANQGSEA, per germline. The V gene end was trimmed by 5 bases and the J gene end by 10 bases; junction bases not matched to a gene: 5. The CDR3 region is CSVPGLAVEQFF. CDR3 DNA: TGCAGCGTTCCCGGACTAGCGGTCGAGCAGTTCTTC.